The clone carrying this T cell receptor beta chain occurred once. Genomic DNA, the template, was used for profiling of the TCR beta VDJ and CDR3. In TCRdb, the reads were re-called with MiXCR into one record per CDR3 protein. The sample yields 150,000 to 200,000 distinct CDR3 sequences, around half seen once. The sequenced patients had an expansion of CD8+CD57+ cells seen by flow cytometry. The CDR3 loop spans 12 amino acids. The germline gives CDR1 ENHRY, CDR2 SYGVKD. Trimming left V 3 bases short and J 10 bases short, with 10 bases between. This specimen comes from a study of CD8+CD57+ T cells in acquired aplastic anemia.

Sample: sorted CD4+, CD8+, or CD8+CD57+ T cells (not recorded which) from PBMCs. The chain employs TRBV10-3 and TRBJ1-5; unclear D gene. This TCR derives from a human donor with aplastic anemia. The CDR3 bases are TGTGCCATCAGTGATAACACCAGCCCCCAGCATTTT. It is translated as CAISDNTSPQHF.